This TCR beta chain was identified in a study of early T cells in non-severe SARS-CoV-2 infection. CDR1 and CDR2 (germline): SNHLY, FYNNEI. V dropped 3 bases and J dropped 8 bases, with 14 bases sitting between them. The CDR3 consists of 14 residues. The sample holds many counts of this clonotype. One entry per CDR3 protein, called by TCRdb with MiXCR from the 5' RACE reads. The sample consists of around 26,000 distinct CDR3 sequences, around 4.5% of them appearing once. The TCR was taken from an adult who was a healthcare worker with PCR-confirmed SARS-CoV-2 infection or an uninfected control (not recorded which). Sequenced input: whole blood. The J gene is TRBJ2-1, the V gene TRBV2, with D hard to call. CDR3 sequence reads: CASSEIGPLYEQFF. CDR3 DNA sequence: TGTGCCAGCAGTGAGATCGGCCCCCTTTATGAGCAGTTCTTC.